These 5 T cell receptor beta chains came from one sample sequenced in a study of T cell responses to AZD1222 COVID-19 vaccine. Libraries were prepared by immunoSEQ multiplex PCR; TCRdb keeps only in-frame clonotypes and omits some of them. There are just under 100,000 clones in the sample; more than 70% occur only once, and 2.8% lies in the top ten. The material was peripheral blood, obtained on day 0 of AZD1222 vaccination. The receptors stem from an adult in good health.

This sequence joins TRBV15 and TRBJ1-4; D ambiguous. V was trimmed by 0 bases and J by 4 bases, leaving 9 bases between them. There are 15 residues in the CDR3. The germline V gene encodes CDR1 LNHNV and CDR2 YYDKDF (reference sequence). The CDR3 here is CATSRDRGNNEKLFF. The CDR3 nucleotides are TGTGCCACCAGCAGAGATCGGGGTAATAATGAAAAACTGTTTTTT.

The chain combines TRBV7-8 with TRBJ1-1; no clear D. Germline values: CDR1 SGHVS, CDR2 FQNEAQ. The CDR3 has 13 residues. Trimming removed 3 bases at V and 2 bases at J, with 7 bases between. The CDR3 spells CASSLWENTEAFF. CDR3 coding DNA: TGTGCCAGCAGCTTGTGGGAAAACACTGAAGCTTTCTTT.

V and J are TRBV10-1 and TRBJ2-5; possibly TRBD2 for D (6 bases). Trimming shortened V by 6 bases and J by 6 bases, and 11 bases separated the two germline ends. The CDR3 has 12 amino acids. CDR1 and CDR2 (germline): WNHNN, SYGVQD (reference sequence). DNA of the CDR3: TGCGCCAGCAGAGGAGGGTGGAAGACCCAGTACTTC. Translation: CASRGGWKTQYF.

The genes are TRBV5-1 and TRBJ1-2, with 8 nucleotides matching TRBD1. V lost 2 bases, J lost 8 bases, and 5 bases stayed unmatched. Germline V CDR1 and CDR2: SGHRS, YFSETQ. This CDR3 has 13 amino acids. The CDR3 DNA follows: TGCGCCAGCAGCTTAGGGACAGGAGACGGCTACACCTTC. Translated, it gives CASSLGTGDGYTF.

The chain has TRBV5-1 and TRBJ2-7, with D perhaps matching TRBD1 (5 bases). The CDR3 loop spans 15 amino acids. Trimming took off 0 bases at V and 0 bases at J, with 10 bases between the two ends. Germline-derived CDR1 and CDR2 are SGHRS and YFSETQ. The CDR3 DNA follows: TGCGCCAGCAGCTTGGACAGGCAGAGCTCCTACGAGCAGTACTTC. It codes for CASSLDRQSSYEQYF.